This TCR beta chain was recovered during a study of blood T cell repertoires in COVID-19. Study-level background: Samples of COVID-19 (acute and convalescent) were obtained from the United States, Italy and Spain.

Trimming cost V 0 bases and J 5 bases; bases outside gene matches: 5. Germline V gene lookup returns CDR1 SGHRS and CDR2 YFSETQ. CDR3 length: 16 residues. In the original processing: Reference gene primer amplification yielded estimated nucleated cell counts. Produced via immunoSEQ multiplex PCR; TCRdb's table is partial and in-frame only. V, J and clone size reflect that table, while D and trimming were determined from the DNA. The profile shows about 92,000 clones, around 90% of them singletons. The sequence derives from a human donor with active COVID-19. The donor label of this sample is uncertain. This sequence joins TRBV5-1 and TRBJ2-3; 11 bases map to TRBD2. Sequencing used peripheral blood. CDR3 amino acids: CASSLVELAGGDTQYF. The CDR3 bases are TGCGCCAGCAGCTTGGTAGAGCTAGCGGGGGGAGATACGCAGTATTTT.